These 11 T cell receptor beta chains were sequenced from one sample in a study of shared clonotypes between healthy human individuals. This table comes from immunoSEQ multiplex PCR, and its TCRdb copy is limited to in-frame clones, with some not included. The profile shows some 2,400,000 clones, approximately 94% of them singletons. The specimen sequenced was naive CD4+ T cells sorted from blood. The subset is: CD45RA+ positively selected. These receptors were obtained from a man aged 18-30 years in good health.

The chain joins TRBV18 to TRBJ1-6, with 9 nucleotides matching TRBD1. The CDR3 length is 16 residues. Germline V lookup: CDR1 KGHSH, CDR2 LQKENI. The J segment lost 8 bases and the V segment lost 1 base, leaving 6 bases of the junction unmatched. CDR3 DNA: TGTGCCAGCTCACCACTGGCGGGACAGGGACATTCACCCCTCCACTTT. It encodes CASSPLAGQGHSPLHF.

The chain joins TRBV28 to TRBJ1-3, with D perhaps TRBD1 (6 bases). CDR3 length equals 14 residues. Deletions cut 5 bases from V and 4 bases from J, with 12 bases between. The germline V gene has CDR1 MDHEN and CDR2 SYDVKM. CDR3 sequence reads: CASSGPGHGNTIYF. In DNA form, the CDR3 reads TGTGCCAGCAGTGGGCCGGGACACGGAAACACCATATATTTT.

This chain connects TRBV5-1 to TRBJ1-1; D call uncertain. The CDR3 totals 14 residues. Germline V gene sequence: CDR1 SGHRS, CDR2 YFSETQ. V lost 4 bases, J lost 1 base, and 11 bases lay in between. In nucleotides, the CDR3 is TGCGCCAGCAGCCCGGCGTCAGCGAACACTGAAGCTTTCTTT. This sequence encodes CASSPASANTEAFF.

As to this clone: In the same sample, other DNA sequences code for this CDR3. The J gene is TRBJ2-7, the V gene TRBV5-4; D is undetermined. This CDR3 spans 13 amino acids. V lost 4 bases and J 2 bases, leaving 10 bases between the germline ends. The germline V gene encodes CDR1 SGHNT and CDR2 YYREEE (reference sequence). The CDR3 sequence: CASSLDTTYEQYF. The CDR3 DNA is TGTGCCAGCAGCCTCGATACAACCTACGAGCAGTACTTC.

The V call is TRBV6-5, the J call TRBJ1-2; perhaps TRBD1 as D (5 bases). Looked up from germline, CDR1 is MNHEY and CDR2 is SVGAGI. Between the trimmed V and J ends, which lost 7 bases and 7 bases, there was a span of 13 bases. The CDR3 totals 12 residues. The CDR3 region has the DNA TGTGCCAGCACCATGGGGCAGGCTGGCTACACCTTC. Translating gives CASTMGQAGYTF.

The rearrangement links TRBV5-1 to TRBJ2-5; 9 bases match TRBD1. Trimming at V came to 0 bases and at J to 4 bases, leaving 4 bases not matched to a gene. The CDR3 has 15 residues. The germline gives CDR1 SGHRS, CDR2 YFSETQ. The CDR3 region has the DNA TGCGCCAGCAGCTTGGGACAGGGGGATGCAGAGACCCAGTACTTC. Translation: CASSLGQGDAETQYF.

This chain joins TRBV7-9 and TRBJ2-1, with 12 bases lining up with TRBD2. The CDR3 runs 16 residues. V lost 5 bases, J lost 2 bases, and 4 bases stayed unmatched. Germline CDR1 and CDR2: SEHNR and FQNEAQ (reference sequence). The CDR3 loop reads CASSGWTSGAYNEQFF. CDR3 DNA sequence: TGTGCCAGCAGCGGATGGACTAGCGGGGCCTACAATGAGCAGTTCTTC.

This chain connects TRBV20-1 to TRBJ2-5; D is ambiguous. Germline V gives CDR1 DFQATT, CDR2 SNEGSKA (reference sequence). Trimming took off 5 bases at V and 7 bases at J, with 8 bases between the two ends. This CDR3 spans 10 amino acids. This CDR3 reads CSAPIGTQYF. CDR3 nucleotides: TGCAGTGCTCCCATAGGGACCCAGTACTTC.

This chain joins TRBV6-6 and TRBJ2-7; maybe TRBD2 (6 bases). Germline CDR1 MNHNY, CDR2 SVGAGI (reference sequence). The V end lost 6 bases, the J end lost 2 bases, and 17 bases lay between the germline ends. CDR3 length: 15 amino acids. CDR3 protein: CASSSYSSVTYEQYF. For the CDR3, the DNA is TGTGCCAGCAGCTCTTACTCTAGCGTTACCTACGAGCAGTACTTC.

The chain links TRBV9 to TRBJ1-3, with no clear D. Trimming shortened V by 0 bases and J by 3 bases, and 13 bases separated the two germline ends. The CDR3 is 16 residues long. Germline V lookup: CDR1 SGDLS, CDR2 YYNGEE. CDR3 sequence: CASSVASSTVGNTIYF. CDR3 sequence (DNA): TGTGCCAGCAGCGTAGCCTCCTCCACCGTTGGAAACACCATATATTTT.

The gene calls are TRBV6-5 and TRBJ1-4; 8 bases match TRBD1. The ends lost 5 bases at V and 5 bases at J; junction bases unmatched: 7. The CDR3 runs 15 residues. Looked up from germline, CDR1 is MNHEY and CDR2 is SVGAGI. As DNA, the CDR3 is TGTGCCAGCAGTCCAGACAGGGGACGGAATGAAAAACTGTTTTTT. Protein: CASSPDRGRNEKLFF.